This T cell receptor beta chain is drawn from a study of OX40 agonist ivuxolimab in advanced cancers. Study-wide context: In this cohort, patients received ivuxolimab, an agonistic anti-OX40 (CD134) antibody. Antecedent anti-PD-1, anti-PD-L1 or anti-CTLA-4 therapy was permissible, with roughly 36% having received some. Patients were dosed intravenously with ivuxolimab at 0.01 to 10 mg/kg every 2 weeks. The study's findings and limits: Fewer expanded clones were found on average in CD4+ than in CD8+ T cells.

Generated by immunoSEQ multiplex PCR, the TCRdb table keeps only in-frame clones and is missing some. The repertoire includes more than 100,000 clones, around 93% of them detected once, and 0.15% to 0.17% sits in the top ten. The germline V and J ends were trimmed by 8 bases and 2 bases, with 12 bases remaining between them. The CDR3 has 13 residues. CDR1 MDHEN and CDR2 SYDVKM come from the germline V gene. A remark on this clone: Its antigen is undetermined.

This sequence joins TRBV28 and TRBJ1-1; D is undetermined. Material: CD4+ or CD8+ T cells sorted from blood, obtained in a trial of the OX40 agonist ivuxolimab. This TCR derives from an adult with an advanced solid tumor such as melanoma, head and neck, liver or kidney cancer. For the CDR3, the DNA is TGTGCCAGCGCGCCCCCAGAAAACACTGAAGCTTTCTTT. It translates to CASAPPENTEAFF.